This T cell receptor (beta chain) emerged from a study of T cells after yellow fever vaccination. In its sample, this clonotype was seen a few times. Its cognate antigen is unknown. V lost 1 base and J 1 base, leaving 10 bases between the germline ends. This CDR3 comprises 15 residues. Per the germline V gene, CDR1 is SGHDN and CDR2 is FVKESK. Overall study results and limits: Subsequent booster samples again held most clones from primary vaccination (96% CD4, 88% CD8).

Via MiXCR, TCRdb re-called the 5' RACE reads, giving one row per CDR3 protein. Of under 150,000 distinct CDR3 sequences listed, 15% were seen once; the top ten hold roughly two fifths. The sequences come from CD8+ T cells sorted from PBMCs, collected 5 days after the yellow fever booster vaccination. This clonotype was obtained from a man aged 18-30 years who received the YFV17D yellow fever vaccine. The J gene is TRBJ2-5, the V gene TRBV14, with a possible D match to TRBD2 (5 bases). The CDR3 DNA reads TGTGCCAGCAGCCAAGGGCTAGCACCCCAAGAGACCCAGTACTTC. This sequence encodes CASSQGLAPQETQYF.